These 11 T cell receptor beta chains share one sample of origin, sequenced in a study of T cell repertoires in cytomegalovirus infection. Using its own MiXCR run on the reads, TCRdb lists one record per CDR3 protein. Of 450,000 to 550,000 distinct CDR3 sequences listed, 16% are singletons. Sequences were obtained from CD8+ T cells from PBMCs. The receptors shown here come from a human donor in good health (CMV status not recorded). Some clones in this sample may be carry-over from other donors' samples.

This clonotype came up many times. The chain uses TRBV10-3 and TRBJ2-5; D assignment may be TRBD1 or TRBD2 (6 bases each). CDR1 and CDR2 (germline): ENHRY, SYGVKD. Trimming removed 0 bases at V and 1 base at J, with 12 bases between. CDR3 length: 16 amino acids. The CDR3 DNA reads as TGTGCCATCAGTGAGTCCGCAGGGGAGGCCCAAGAGACCCAGTACTTC. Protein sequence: CAISESAGEAQETQYF.

The DNA of the CDR3 is TGTGCCAGCAGCTTAGGACAGGGGGAGCTTTGGGAAAAACTGTTTTTT. Translation gives CASSLGQGELWEKLFF. The V gene is TRBV7-9, the J gene TRBJ1-4; 9 bases map to TRBD1. The CDR3 has 16 amino acids. V trimming: 1 base; J trimming: 8 bases; junction bases outside the gene matches: 8. Germline V gene lookup returns CDR1 SEHNR and CDR2 FQNEAQ (reference sequence).

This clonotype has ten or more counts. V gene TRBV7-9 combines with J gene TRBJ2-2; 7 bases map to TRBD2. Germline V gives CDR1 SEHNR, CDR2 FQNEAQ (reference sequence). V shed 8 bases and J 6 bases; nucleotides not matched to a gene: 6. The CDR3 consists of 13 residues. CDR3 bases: TGTGCCAGCGGAATGGCGGGGGCCGGGGAGCTGTTTTTT. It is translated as CASGMAGAGELFF.

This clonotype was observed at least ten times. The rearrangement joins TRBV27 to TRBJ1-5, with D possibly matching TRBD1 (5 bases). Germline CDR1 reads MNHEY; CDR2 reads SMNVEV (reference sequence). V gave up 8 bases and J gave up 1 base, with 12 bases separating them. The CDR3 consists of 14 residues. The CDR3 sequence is CASAWGGSNQPQHF. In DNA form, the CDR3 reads TGTGCCAGCGCTTGGGGGGGGAGCAATCAGCCCCAGCATTTT.

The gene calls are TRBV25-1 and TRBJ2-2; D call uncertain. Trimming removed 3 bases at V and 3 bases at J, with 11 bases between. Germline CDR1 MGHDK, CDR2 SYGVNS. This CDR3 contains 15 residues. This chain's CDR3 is CASSEGTYDTGELFF. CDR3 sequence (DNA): TGTGCCAGCAGTGAGGGTACCTACGACACCGGGGAGCTGTTTTTT.

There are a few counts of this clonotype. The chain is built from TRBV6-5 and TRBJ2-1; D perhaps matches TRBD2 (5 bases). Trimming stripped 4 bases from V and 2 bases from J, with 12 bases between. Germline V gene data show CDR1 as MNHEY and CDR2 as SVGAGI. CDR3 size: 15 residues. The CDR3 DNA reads TGTGCCAGCAGTTGGAGGTCTGGGCCCTACAATGAGCAGTTCTTC. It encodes CASSWRSGPYNEQFF.

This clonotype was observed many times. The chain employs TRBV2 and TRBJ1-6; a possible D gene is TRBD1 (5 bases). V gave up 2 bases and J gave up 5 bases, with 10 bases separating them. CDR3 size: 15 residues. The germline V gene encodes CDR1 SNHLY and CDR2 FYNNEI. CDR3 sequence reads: CASSEFGTDNSPLHF. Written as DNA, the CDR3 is TGTGCCAGCAGTGAATTCGGGACCGATAATTCACCCCTCCACTTT.

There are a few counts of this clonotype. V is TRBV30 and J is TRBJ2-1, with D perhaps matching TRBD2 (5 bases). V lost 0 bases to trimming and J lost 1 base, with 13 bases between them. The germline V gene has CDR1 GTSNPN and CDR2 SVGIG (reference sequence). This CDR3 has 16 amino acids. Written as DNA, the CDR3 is TGTGCCTGGAGTGTATCTCCTAGGAGGTCCTACAATGAGCAGTTCTTC. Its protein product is CAWSVSPRRSYNEQFF.

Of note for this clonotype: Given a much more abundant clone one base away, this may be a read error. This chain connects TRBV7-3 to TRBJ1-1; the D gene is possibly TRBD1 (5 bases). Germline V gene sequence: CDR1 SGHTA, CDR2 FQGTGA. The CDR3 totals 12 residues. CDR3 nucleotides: TGTGCCAGCAGCTCCTCAGGGACTTGGGCTTTGTTT. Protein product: CASSSSGTWALF.

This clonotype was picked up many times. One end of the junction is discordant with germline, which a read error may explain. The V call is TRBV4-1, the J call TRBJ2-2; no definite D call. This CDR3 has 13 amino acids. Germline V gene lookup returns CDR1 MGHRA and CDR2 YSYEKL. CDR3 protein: CASNQDGTGELFF. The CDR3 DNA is TGCGCCAGCAACCAAGACGGCACCGGGGAGCTGTTTTTT.

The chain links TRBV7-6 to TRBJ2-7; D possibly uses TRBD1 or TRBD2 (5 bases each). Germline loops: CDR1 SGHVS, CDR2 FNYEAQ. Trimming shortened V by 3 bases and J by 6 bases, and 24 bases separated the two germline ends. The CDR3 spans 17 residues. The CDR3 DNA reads TGTGCCAGCAGCTTCGGCGCTGGGACCGGGGTAACTATCGAGCAGTACTTC. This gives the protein CASSFGAGTGVTIEQYF.